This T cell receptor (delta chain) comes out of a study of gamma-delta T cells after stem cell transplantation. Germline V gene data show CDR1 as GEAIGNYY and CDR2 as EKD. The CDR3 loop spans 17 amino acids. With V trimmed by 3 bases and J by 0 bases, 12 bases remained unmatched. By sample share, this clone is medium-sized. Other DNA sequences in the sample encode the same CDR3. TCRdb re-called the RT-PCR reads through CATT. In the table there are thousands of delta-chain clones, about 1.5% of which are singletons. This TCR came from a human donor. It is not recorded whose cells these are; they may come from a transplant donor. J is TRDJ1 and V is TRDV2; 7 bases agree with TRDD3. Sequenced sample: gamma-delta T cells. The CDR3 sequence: CACDSLGGGSYTDKLIF. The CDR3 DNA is TGTGCCTGTGACTCCCTAGGGGGGGGATCGTACACCGATAAACTCATCTTT.